Listed below are T cell receptor beta chains from one sample, sequenced in a study of blood T cells in healthy people across ages. TCRdb reanalysed the 5' RACE reads using MiXCR and keeps one entry per CDR3 protein. The table has approximately 1,000,000 distinct CDR3 sequences, 45% seen once. Sequencing input: blood. The receptors originated from a woman aged 60-75 years in good health. The CDR3 runs from the conserved cysteine through the conserved F or W. Clone size is shown for a subset of rows, as once, few, many or a class of expanded clone.

CDR3 length,J gene,V gene,clone size,CDR3 protein
12,TRBJ2-1,TRBV29-1,many,CSVFGLANEQFF
16,TRBJ2-3,TRBV6-1,few,CASSAWGLGSTDTQYF
13,TRBJ2-3,TRBV6-1,few,CASSEAPIYTQYF
12,TRBJ2-1,TRBV27,many,CATPLAGEEQFF
14,TRBJ2-3,TRBV5-1,NA,CASSSAAPGDTQYF
15,TRBJ1-1,TRBV20-1,once,CSARRGTTNVPEAFF
15,TRBJ2-1,TRBV29-1,NA,CSVEGGAGLHYEQNF
14,TRBJ1-6,TRBV6-5,few,CASSWDRGVSPLHF
14,TRBJ2-1,TRBV5-1,few,CASSFGGGYNEQFF
17,NA,TRBV5-4,NA,CASSSRKEGQGSYEQYF
13,TRBJ2-1,TRBV29-1,NA,CSGATGTRTEQFF
16,TRBJ2-3,TRBV9,few,CASSPRLAASTDTQYF
16,TRBJ2-3,TRBV18,few,CASSLGLDDYTDTQYF
13,TRBJ2-3,TRBV30,NA,CAWTSGRADTQYF
15,TRBJ2-1,TRBV5-1,many,CASSNAGGGYNEQFF
17,TRBJ1-6,TRBV4-1,NA,CASSQEVPPNQNSPLHF
14,TRBJ2-7,TRBV27,NA,CASSSGRENYEQYF
16,TRBJ2-6,TRBV6-7,NA,CASSYLMGAGANVLTF
15,TRBJ2-2,TRBV3-1,hyperexpanded,CASSPRVGAGGELFF
16,TRBJ2-1,TRBV9,NA,CASSVGVRDVDNEQFF
14,TRBJ2-7,TRBV6-6,few,CASRTSGRGYEQYF
14,TRBJ1-6,TRBV4-1,few,CASSQDLEVLPLHF
16,TRBJ1-5,TRBV10-2,once,CASSEFRTGTGQPQHF
13,NA,TRBV25-1,few,CASSTDSYNEQYF
14,TRBJ1-2,TRBV30,NA,CAWIAWGAHYGYTF
13,TRBJ2-5,TRBV30,NA,CAWRKDRGGPQYF
14,TRBJ2-3,TRBV20-1,NA,CSAYTGGLTDTQYF
15,TRBJ1-5,TRBV20-1,NA,CSARNRDRFDQPQHF
14,TRBJ2-1,TRBV5-1,NA,CASSLFAGGNEQFF
14,TRBJ1-2,TRBV5-1,NA,CASSLYGTAHGYTF
15,TRBJ2-3,TRBV5-8,NA,CASSPNPRSTDTQYF
18,TRBJ2-5,TRBV11-1,NA,CASSLFQPSTSGEETQYF
19,TRBJ2-7,TRBV27,NA,CASSSNPPGTSGRNHEQYF
13,NA,TRBV12-3/TRBV12-4,NA,CASSPPLLGEQYF
11,TRBJ2-1,TRBV2,NA,CASSGLVRQFF
19,TRBJ2-3,TRBV4-1,many,CASSQVSLFGAGGEDTQYF
15,TRBJ1-6,TRBV5-1,NA,CASSTEGGDYSPLHF